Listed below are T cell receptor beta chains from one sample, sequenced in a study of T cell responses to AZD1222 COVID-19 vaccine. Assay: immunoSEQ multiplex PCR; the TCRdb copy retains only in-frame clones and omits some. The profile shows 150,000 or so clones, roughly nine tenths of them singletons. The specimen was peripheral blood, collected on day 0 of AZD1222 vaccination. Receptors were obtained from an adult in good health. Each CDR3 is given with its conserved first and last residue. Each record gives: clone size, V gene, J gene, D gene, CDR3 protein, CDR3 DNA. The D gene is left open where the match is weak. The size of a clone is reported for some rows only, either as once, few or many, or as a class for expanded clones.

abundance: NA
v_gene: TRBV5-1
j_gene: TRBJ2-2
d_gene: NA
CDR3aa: CASRGAGNTGELFF
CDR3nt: TGCGCCAGCAGAGGGGCAGGGAACACCGGGGAGCTGTTTTTT

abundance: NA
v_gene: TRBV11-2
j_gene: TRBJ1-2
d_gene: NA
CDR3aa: CASSPRANNYGYTF
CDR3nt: TGTGCCAGCAGCCCCAGAGCGAACAACTATGGCTACACCTTC

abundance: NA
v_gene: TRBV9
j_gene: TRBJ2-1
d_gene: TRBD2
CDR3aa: CASSVSLAGVSSYNEQFF
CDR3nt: TGTGCCAGCAGCGTGTCACTAGCGGGGGTCAGCTCCTACAATGAGCAGTTCTTC

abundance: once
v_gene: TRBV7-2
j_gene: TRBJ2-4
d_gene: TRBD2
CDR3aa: CASSLGPSGSENIQYF
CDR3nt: TGTGCCAGCAGCTTAGGTCCTAGCGGGAGCGAAAACATTCAGTACTTC

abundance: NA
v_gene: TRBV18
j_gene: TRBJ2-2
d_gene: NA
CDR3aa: CASSPYKDVTGELFF
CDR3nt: TGTGCCAGCTCGCCATACAAAGATGTCACCGGGGAGCTGTTTTTT

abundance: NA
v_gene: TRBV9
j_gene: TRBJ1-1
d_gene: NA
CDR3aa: CASSAGDGMNTEAFF
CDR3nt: TGTGCCAGCAGCGCAGGGGACGGAATGAACACTGAAGCTTTCTTT

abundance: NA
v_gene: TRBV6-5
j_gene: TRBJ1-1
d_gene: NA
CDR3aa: CASSYMGGGTEAFF
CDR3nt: TGTGCCAGCAGTTACATGGGCGGGGGCACTGAAGCTTTCTTT

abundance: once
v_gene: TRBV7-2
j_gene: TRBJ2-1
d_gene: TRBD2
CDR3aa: CASSLEGTSRRNEQFF
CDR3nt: TGTGCCAGCAGCTTAGAGGGGACTAGCCGAAGGAATGAGCAGTTCTTC

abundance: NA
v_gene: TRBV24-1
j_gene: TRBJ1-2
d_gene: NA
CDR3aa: CATSRGPGANYGYTF
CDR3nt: TGTGCCACCAGTCGGGGTCCGGGAGCTAACTATGGCTACACCTTC

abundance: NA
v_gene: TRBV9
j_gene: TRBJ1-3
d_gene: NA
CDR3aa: CASSLGALTGNTIYF
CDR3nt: TGTGCCAGCAGCTTAGGGGCTCTAACTGGAAACACCATATATTTT